This record concerns one TCR beta chain sequence. This record comes from a study of blood T cell repertoires in COVID-19. Across the whole study: Samples taken during acute and convalescent COVID-19 were collected in the United States, Italy and Spain. PBMCs, B-cell-depleted T cells, or T cells were the source of the cDNA or gDNA that made up the material.

Assay used: immunoSEQ multiplex PCR; TCRdb lists only in-frame clones, some missing. This sample has about 130,000 clones; 65% to 90% occur once, and the top ten carry roughly 27%. This sequence originates from an elderly woman with acute or convalescent COVID-19. Sequencing was performed on peripheral blood.

In nucleotides, the CDR3 is TGTGCCAGCACCTCAGGGGGAACCACTGAAGCTTTCTTT. It translates to CASTSGGTTEAFF. The chain is built from TRBV9 and TRBJ1-1, with 7 bases fitting TRBD1. There are 13 residues in the CDR3. The germline gives CDR1 SGDLS, CDR2 YYNGEE. V was clipped by 6 bases and J by 4 bases; unmatched bases: 6. Together with reference TRBV9 and TRBJ1-1, the CDR3 gives the full variable domain: DSGVTQTPKHLITATGQRVTLRCSPRSGDLSVYWYQQSLDQGLQFLIQYYNGEERAKGNILERFSAQQFPDLHSELNLSSLELGDSALYFCASTSGGTTEAFFGQGTRLTVV.